The clone carrying this TCR beta chain has only a few counts. Its antigen is still unknown. Individual cDNA molecules received unique molecular identifiers. TCRdb analysed the 5' RACE reads with MiXCR anew, one entry per CDR3 protein. The sample gives about 90,000 distinct CDR3 sequences, roughly 12% of which show up once; 3.5% to 5% is in the top ten. This entry belongs to a study of early T cells in non-severe SARS-CoV-2 infection. Across the study: Sequenced bulk RNA came from whole blood that was unsorted, and chains were unpaired.

The V end lost 6 bases, the J end lost 6 bases, and 14 bases lay between the germline ends. The length of the CDR3 is 12 residues. CDR1 SQVTM and CDR2 ANQGSEA come from the germline V gene. General observations from the study: Reliance on VDJdb matching favored anti-spike CD8 responses; private and CD4 specificities were missed.

Sequencing used whole blood, obtained at baseline. The receptor comes from an adult who was a healthcare worker with PCR-confirmed SARS-CoV-2 infection or an uninfected control (not recorded which). This chain joins TRBV29-1 and TRBJ1-2; tentatively, D is TRBD1 (6 bases). CDR3 in amino acids: CSVRKQGHGYTF. Here the CDR3 DNA reads TGCAGCGTCAGAAAACAGGGACATGGCTACACCTTC. The full variable domain, its missing parts supplied by reference TRBV29-1 and TRBJ1-2, is SAVISQKPSRDICQRGTSLTIQCQVDSQVTMMFWYRQQPGQSLTLIATANQGSEATYESGFVIDKFPISRPNLTFSTLTVSNMSPEDSSIYLCSVRKQGHGYTFGSGTRLTVV.